Listed below are T cell receptor beta chains from one sample, sequenced in a study of blood T cell repertoires in COVID-19. Using immunoSEQ multiplex PCR, the repertoire was profiled, and TCRdb retains in-frame clones only, with some absent. The sample holds approximately 150,000 clones, roughly 90% seen once. The sample was peripheral blood. Source of these receptors: a man between 60 and 70 years old with active or convalescent COVID-19. The CDR3 runs from the conserved cysteine through the conserved F or W. The D gene is left open where the match is weak. Clone size is given for some rows only: seen once, a few or many times, or a class if the clone is expanded.

clone_size	d_call	v_call	j_call	cdr3_aa	cdr3_nt
-	TRBD1	TRBV10-3	TRBJ2-1	CAISVGTGGFNEQFF	TGTGCCATCAGTGTTGGGACAGGGGGCTTTAATGAGCAGTTCTTC
-	TRBD1	TRBV6-5	TRBJ2-1	CASSLQRGPHNEQFF	TGTGCCAGCAGTTTACAAAGGGGGCCACACAATGAGCAGTTCTTC
once	-	TRBV11-2	TRBJ1-4	CASSLDRGSEKLFF	TGTGCCAGCAGCTTAGATCGGGGAAGTGAAAAACTGTTTTTT
-	-	TRBV5-1	TRBJ1-1	CASSLALKQNTEAFF	TGCGCCAGCAGCTTGGCCCTCAAGCAGAACACTGAAGCTTTCTTT
-	TRBD2	TRBV27	TRBJ2-7	CASRGTNAYEQYF	TGTGCCAGCAGAGGGACTAACGCCTACGAGCAGTACTTC
-	TRBD1	TRBV18	TRBJ1-2	CASSRQGQIYGYTF	TGTGCCAGCTCAAGACAGGGACAGATCTATGGCTACACCTTC
-	-	TRBV2	TRBJ2-7	CASTLRTTYEQYF	TGTGCCAGCACCCTGAGGACAACCTACGAGCAGTACTTC
-	-	TRBV5-1	TRBJ1-2	CASAVSLRGVGYGYTF	TGCGCCAGCGCAGTTAGCCTCAGGGGTGTAGGCTATGGCTACACCTTC
-	-	TRBV7-8	TRBJ2-3	CASSHLSSDTQYF	TGTGCCAGCAGCCATTTATCGTCAGATACGCAGTATTTT
once	-	TRBV3-1/TRBV3-2	TRBJ2-1	CASSHLGARRQFF	TGTGCCAGCAGCCATCTAGGGGCCCGGAGGCAGTTCTTC
-	-	TRBV10-1	TRBJ2-1	CASSESGRGNEQFF	TGCGCCAGCAGTGAGTCGGGCAGGGGCAATGAGCAGTTCTTC
once	-	TRBV29-1	TRBJ1-1	CSVRQPNTEAFF	TGCAGCGTAAGACAGCCGAACACTGAAGCTTTCTTT
-	-	TRBV6-6	TRBJ2-5	CASSYRVTIAETQYF	TGTGCCAGCAGTTATAGGGTGACGATAGCGGAGACCCAGTACTTC
-	TRBD1	TRBV5-1	TRBJ1-5	CASSLGTGSGQPQHF	TGCGCCAGCAGCTTGGGGACAGGGTCCGGTCAGCCCCAGCATTTT
-	TRBD1	TRBV7-8	TRBJ1-2	CASSLAAGTGNQYGYTF	TGTGCCAGCAGCTTAGCGGCCGGGACAGGGAACCAATATGGCTACACCTTC
-	-	TRBV10-3	TRBJ1-4	CAISESTTTNEKLFF	TGTGCCATCAGTGAGTCGACAACAACTAATGAAAAACTGTTTTTT
once	-	TRBV2	TRBJ1-1	CASRKDSMNTEAFF	TGTGCCAGCAGGAAGGACAGCATGAACACTGAAGCTTTCTTT
-	TRBD1	TRBV5-1	TRBJ1-4	CASSRKGADEKLFF	TGCGCCAGCAGCAGGAAGGGGGCGGATGAAAAACTGTTTTTT